This TCR beta chain was profiled in a study of blood T cells in healthy people across ages. The donors, healthy Caucasians from Russia, were aged roughly 6 to 100. It was approximately 9 milliliters of peripheral blood that were drawn from each donor. Study results and caveats: Underestimates were what the diversity estimates from one million T cells were considered to be. Among T cells, TCR beta diversity per million cells dropped roughly linearly as age rose.

Alongside a J-beta primer mix, a sample-barcoded 5' primer served in a second PCR lasting roughly 6 to 11 cycles. TCRdb reanalysed the 5' RACE reads using MiXCR and keeps one entry per CDR3 protein. Here the sample spans 660,000 or so distinct CDR3 sequences, 58% being singletons. As for this clonotype: Its antigen remains unidentified.

Germline-derived CDR1 and CDR2 are SNHLY and FYNNEI. This CDR3 is built from 12 residues. What was sequenced was blood. This receptor was identified in a man in his 60s in good health. The chain recombines TRBV2 with TRBJ2-4; D is unresolved. The end of the DNA fits TRBJ2-7 better, so the J call may be wrong. CDR3 DNA: TGTGCCAGCAGAAAGGTGGCCTACGAGCAGTACTTC. It translates to CASRKVAYEQYF.